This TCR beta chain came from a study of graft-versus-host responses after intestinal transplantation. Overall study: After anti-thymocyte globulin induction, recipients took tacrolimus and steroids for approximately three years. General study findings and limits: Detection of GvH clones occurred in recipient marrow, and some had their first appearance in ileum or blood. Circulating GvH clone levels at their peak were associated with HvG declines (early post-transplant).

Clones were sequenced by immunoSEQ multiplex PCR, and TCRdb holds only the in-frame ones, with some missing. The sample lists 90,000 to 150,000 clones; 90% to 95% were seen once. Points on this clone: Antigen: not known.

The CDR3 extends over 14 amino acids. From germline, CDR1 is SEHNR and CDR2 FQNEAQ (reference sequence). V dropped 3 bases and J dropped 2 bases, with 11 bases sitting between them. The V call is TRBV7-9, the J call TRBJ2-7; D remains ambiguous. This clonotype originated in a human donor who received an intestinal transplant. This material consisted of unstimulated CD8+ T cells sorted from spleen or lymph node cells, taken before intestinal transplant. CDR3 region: CASSFDFSTYEQYF. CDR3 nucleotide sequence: TGTGCCAGCAGCTTCGACTTTTCGACCTACGAGCAGTACTTC.